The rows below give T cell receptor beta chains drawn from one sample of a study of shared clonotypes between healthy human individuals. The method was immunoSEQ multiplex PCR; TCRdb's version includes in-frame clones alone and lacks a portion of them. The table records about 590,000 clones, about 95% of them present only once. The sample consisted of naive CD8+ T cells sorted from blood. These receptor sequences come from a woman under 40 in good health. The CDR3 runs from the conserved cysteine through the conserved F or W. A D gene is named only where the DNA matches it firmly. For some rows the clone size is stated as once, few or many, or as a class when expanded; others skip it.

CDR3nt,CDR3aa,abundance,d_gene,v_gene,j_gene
TGTGCCACCAGCCGACGGACCGAGCAGTTCTTC,CATSRRTEQFF,NA,NA,TRBV15,TRBJ2-1
TGTGCCAGCAGTTTATATAATGAAAGAGAAGAGACCCAGTACTTC,CASSLYNEREETQYF,NA,NA,TRBV27,TRBJ2-5
TGTGCCAGCTGGGACAGCTCCTACGAGCAGTACTTC,CASWDSSYEQYF,NA,TRBD1,TRBV28,TRBJ2-7
TGTGCCAGCAGTCCAGACAGAAACATTCAGTACTTC,CASSPDRNIQYF,NA,NA,TRBV28,TRBJ2-4
TGTGCCAGCAGCTTACTTTATTTACTAGCGGGAGGGTCCCATGAGCAGTTCTTC,CASSLLYLLAGGSHEQFF,NA,TRBD2,TRBV7-6,TRBJ2-1
TGTGCCAGCAGCTGGGGGGCCGGGACACCTTCCTACGAGCAGTACTTC,CASSWGAGTPSYEQYF,NA,NA,TRBV5-6,TRBJ2-7
TGTGCCAGCAGCTCGGATAGCGAAACCTACAATGAGCAGTTCTTC,CASSSDSETYNEQFF,NA,NA,TRBV5-6,TRBJ2-1
TGTGCCAGTTTGGGGGGGACAGGGAAGAACACTGAAGCTTTCTTT,CASLGGTGKNTEAFF,NA,TRBD1,TRBV19,TRBJ1-1
TGTGCCAGCAGCTCCTGGACAGGGAGGAACACTGAAGCTTTCTTT,CASSSWTGRNTEAFF,NA,TRBD1,TRBV7-9,TRBJ1-1
TGTGCCTGGGGTGCCGGGACAGGACGTGAATTCGCGAACACCGGGGAGCTGTTTTTT,CAWGAGTGREFANTGELFF,NA,TRBD1,TRBV30,TRBJ2-2
TGCGCCAGCAGTGAGTCTAGCAGGGGGCTCTTCTTC,CASSESSRGLFF,NA,TRBD1,TRBV10-1,TRBJ2-1
TGTGCCAGCAGCCCCCTGGAGGGGTCGGGCAATGAGCAGTTCTTC,CASSPLEGSGNEQFF,NA,NA,TRBV5-6,TRBJ2-1
TGTGCCAGCAGCGGAGGACAGGGACAAGCTTTCTTT,CASSGGQGQAFF,once,TRBD1,TRBV9,TRBJ1-1
TGCAGCGTTCGGGACAGGTACTATGGCTACACCTTC,CSVRDRYYGYTF,NA,TRBD1,TRBV29-1,TRBJ1-2
TGTGCCAGCAGTTTCCAACAGGGAGGAACTGAAGCTTTCTTT,CASSFQQGGTEAFF,NA,NA,TRBV27,TRBJ1-1
TGTGCCAGCAGCTCCAGGAGGGGATTAATGGCCTACGAGCAGTACTTC,CASSSRRGLMAYEQYF,NA,NA,TRBV11-2,TRBJ2-7
TGCGCCAGCAGCTGGGCGTTGAACACTGAAGCTTTCTTT,CASSWALNTEAFF,NA,NA,TRBV5-1,TRBJ1-1
TGTGCCAGCAGTTTATCTAGAGGGAACACTGAAGCTTTCTTT,CASSLSRGNTEAFF,NA,NA,TRBV28,TRBJ1-1
TGTGCCAGCAGTCCCGGGACTTTCGGCTATGGCTACACCTTC,CASSPGTFGYGYTF,NA,NA,TRBV27,TRBJ1-2
TGCAGCGTTGTACCGCTCGGACTAGCGACCCGCAATGAGCAGTTCTTC,CSVVPLGLATRNEQFF,NA,TRBD2,TRBV29-1,TRBJ2-1